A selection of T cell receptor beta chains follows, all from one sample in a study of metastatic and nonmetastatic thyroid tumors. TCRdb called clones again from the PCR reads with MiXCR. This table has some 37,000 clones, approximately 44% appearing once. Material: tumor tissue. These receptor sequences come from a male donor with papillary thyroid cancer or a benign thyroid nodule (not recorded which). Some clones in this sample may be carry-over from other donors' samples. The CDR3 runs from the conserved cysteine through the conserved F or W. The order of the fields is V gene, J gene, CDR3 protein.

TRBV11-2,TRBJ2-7,CASSLSRGRGYEQYF
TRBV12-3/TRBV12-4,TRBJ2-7,CASSLFSYEQYF
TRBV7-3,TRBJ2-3,CASSLSQGDTQYF
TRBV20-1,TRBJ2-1,CSARLAGGDNEQFF
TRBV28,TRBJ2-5,CASSLYSLAGVGKETQYF
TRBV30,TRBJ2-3,CARSSRDRFTDTQYF
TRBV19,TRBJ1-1,CASSMDRAAFF
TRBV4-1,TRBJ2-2,CASSQDWAGFSNTGELFF
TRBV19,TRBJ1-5,CASSSDRAQPQHF
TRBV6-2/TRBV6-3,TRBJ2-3,CASSRGQGVDTQYF
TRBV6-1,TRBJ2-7,CASSSLGTTYEQYF
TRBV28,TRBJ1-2,CASSTMTASYGYTF
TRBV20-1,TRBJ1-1,CSSTLGRGLNMGVNTEAFF
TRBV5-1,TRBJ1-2,CASSLNRDRDYGYTF
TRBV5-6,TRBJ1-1,CASSWGGQGAGNTEAFF
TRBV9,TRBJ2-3,CASSVSGSRDETDTQYF
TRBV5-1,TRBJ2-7,CVSSLGVGTCGFYEQYF
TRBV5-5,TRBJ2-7,CASSPGYLGADEQYF